This TCR beta chain was recorded in a study of cytomegalovirus exposure and HLA in healthy donors. Trimming took off 0 bases at V and 2 bases at J, with 8 bases between the two ends. Germline CDR1 is PRHDT and CDR2 is FYEKMQ (reference sequence). CDR3 length: 15 residues. Primers for the PCR totalled 60 Vbeta and 13 Jbeta. Clones were sequenced by immunoSEQ multiplex PCR, and TCRdb holds only the in-frame ones, with some missing. The table has more than 150,000 clones, over 65% seen once. The chain joins TRBV13 to TRBJ1-3; D may be TRBD1 (5 bases). This sequence originates from a young man in good health and CMV-seronegative. Sequenced: PBMCs. Written as DNA, the CDR3 is TGTGCCAGCAGCTTAGGCAGGGTGACTGGAAACACCATATATTTT. It yields the protein CASSLGRVTGNTIYF. The complete variable domain, with remaining parts taken from reference TRBV13 and TRBJ1-3, reads AAGVIQSPRHLIKEKRETATLKCYPIPRHDTVYWYQQGPGQDPQFLISFYEKMQSDKGSIPDRFSAQQFSDYHSELNMSSLELGDSALYFCASSLGRVTGNTIYFGEGSWLTVV.